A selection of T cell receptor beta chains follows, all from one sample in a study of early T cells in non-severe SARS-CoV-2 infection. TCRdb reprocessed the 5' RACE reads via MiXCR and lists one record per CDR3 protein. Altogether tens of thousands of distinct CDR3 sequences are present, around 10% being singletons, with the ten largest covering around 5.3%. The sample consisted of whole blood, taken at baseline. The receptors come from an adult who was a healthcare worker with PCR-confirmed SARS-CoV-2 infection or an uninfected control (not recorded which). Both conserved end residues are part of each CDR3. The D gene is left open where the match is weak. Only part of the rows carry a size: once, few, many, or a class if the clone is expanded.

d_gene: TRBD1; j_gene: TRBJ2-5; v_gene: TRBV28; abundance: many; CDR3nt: TGTGCCAGCAGTTCCTCGATAGGACAGGGGTACTTC; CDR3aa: CASSSSIGQGYF
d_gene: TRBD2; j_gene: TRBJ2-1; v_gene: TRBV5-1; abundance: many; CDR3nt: TGCGCCAGCAGCTTGGAGAGCGGGGACGCGAATGAGCAGTTCTTC; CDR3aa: CASSLESGDANEQFF
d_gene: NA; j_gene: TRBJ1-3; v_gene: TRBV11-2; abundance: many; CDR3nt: TGTGCCAGCAGCTTAGGCGGGGACGGCTCTGGAAACACCATATATTTT; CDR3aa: CASSLGGDGSGNTIYF
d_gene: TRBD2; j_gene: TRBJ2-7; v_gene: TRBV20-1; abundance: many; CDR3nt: TGCAGTGCTAGAGAGGCTAGCGGTTACGAGCAGTACTTC; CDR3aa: CSAREASGYEQYF
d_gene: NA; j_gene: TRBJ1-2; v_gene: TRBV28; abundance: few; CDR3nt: TGTGCCAGCAGTGCCCCGGGACGGAACTATGGCTACACCTTC; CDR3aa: CASSAPGRNYGYTF
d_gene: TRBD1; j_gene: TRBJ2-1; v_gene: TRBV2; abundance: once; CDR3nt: TGTGCCAGCAGTAACCGGGACAGGGGCAGGGATGAGCAGTTCTTC; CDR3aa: CASSNRDRGRDEQFF
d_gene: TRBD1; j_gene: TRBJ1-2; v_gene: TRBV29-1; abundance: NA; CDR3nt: TGCAGCGTTGACGGGCAGGGGGCCGATGGCTACACCTTC; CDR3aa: CSVDGQGADGYTF
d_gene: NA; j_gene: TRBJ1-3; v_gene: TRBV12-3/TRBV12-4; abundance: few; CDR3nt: TGTGCCAGCAAAGGCCCCGGGGAAAGGAATGGAAACACCATATATTTT; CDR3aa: CASKGPGERNGNTIYF
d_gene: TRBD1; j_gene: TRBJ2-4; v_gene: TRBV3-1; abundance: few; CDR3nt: TGTGCCAGCAGCCACCCCCGACAGGGAAGCATTCAGTACTTC; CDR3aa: CASSHPRQGSIQYF
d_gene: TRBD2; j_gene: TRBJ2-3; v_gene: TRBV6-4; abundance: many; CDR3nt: TGTGCCAGCAGCCGAGCGGGAGGGACAGATACGCAGTATTTT; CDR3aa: CASSRAGGTDTQYF
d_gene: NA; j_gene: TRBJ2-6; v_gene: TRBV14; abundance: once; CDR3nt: TGTGCCAGCAGCCGACAGAGCTCTGGGGCCAACGTCCTGACTTTC; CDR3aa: CASSRQSSGANVLTF
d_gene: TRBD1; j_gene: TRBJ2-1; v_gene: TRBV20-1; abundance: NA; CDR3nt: TGCAGTGCTAGTCGTCCAGGGACAGTTTCCAATGAGCAGTTCTTC; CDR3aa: CSASRPGTVSNEQFF
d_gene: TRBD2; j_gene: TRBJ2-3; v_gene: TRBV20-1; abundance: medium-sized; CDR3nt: TGCAGTGCTATTAGCGGGGGGACCACAGATACGCAGTATTTT; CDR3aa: CSAISGGTTDTQYF
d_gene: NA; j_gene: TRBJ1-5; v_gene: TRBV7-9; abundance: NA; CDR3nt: TGTGCCAGCAGCTTAGAGGGGGGCTGGCAGCCCCAGCATTTT; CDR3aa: CASSLEGGWQPQHF
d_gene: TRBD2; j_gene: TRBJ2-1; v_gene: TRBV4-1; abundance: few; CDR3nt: TGCGCCAGCAGCCTCATGGGGGTAGCGGGAGAAAACCATGAGCAGTTCTTC; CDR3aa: CASSLMGVAGENHEQFF
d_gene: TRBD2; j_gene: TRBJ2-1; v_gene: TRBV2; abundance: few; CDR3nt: TGTGCCAGCAGTACGGGACTAGGCTACAATGAGCAGTTCTTC; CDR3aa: CASSTGLGYNEQFF
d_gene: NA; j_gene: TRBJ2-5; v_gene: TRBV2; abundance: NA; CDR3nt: TGTGCCAGCAGTACAGCGGAAGAGACCCAGTACTTC; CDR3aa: CASSTAEETQYF
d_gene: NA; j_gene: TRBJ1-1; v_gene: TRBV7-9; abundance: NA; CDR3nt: TGTGCCAGCGGGGGATTTGAAGCTTTCTTT; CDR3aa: CASGGFEAFF
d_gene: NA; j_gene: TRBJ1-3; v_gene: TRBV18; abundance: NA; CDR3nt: TGTGCCAGCTCACCACCGGAAGGGACGGGTGAAAACACCATATATTTT; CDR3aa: CASSPPEGTGENTIYF
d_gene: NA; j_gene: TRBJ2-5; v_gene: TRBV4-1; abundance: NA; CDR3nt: TGCGCCAGCAGCGCCCAGAGGGGGTGGGAGACCCAGTACTTC; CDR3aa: CASSAQRGWETQYF
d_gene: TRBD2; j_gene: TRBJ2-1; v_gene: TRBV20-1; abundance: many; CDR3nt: TGCAGTGCTAGAGATAGGGTAGCGGGAGGAGTTGAGCAGTTCTTC; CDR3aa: CSARDRVAGGVEQFF
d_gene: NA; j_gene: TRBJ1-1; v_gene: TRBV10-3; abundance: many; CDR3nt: TGTGCCATCACCTCGGGACAGAACACTGAAGCTTTCTTT; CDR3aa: CAITSGQNTEAFF
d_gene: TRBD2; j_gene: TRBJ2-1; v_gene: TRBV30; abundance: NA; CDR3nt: TGTGCCTGGAGGCCGGGAGGAGGGCCCCATGAGCAGTTCTTC; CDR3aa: CAWRPGGGPHEQFF